Listed below are T cell receptor beta chains from one sample, sequenced in a study of blood T cells in healthy people across ages. MiXCR was run by TCRdb on the 5' RACE reads, yielding one entry per CDR3 protein. This sample carries some 920,000 distinct CDR3 sequences, about 53% of them seen once, and the ten largest clones take 20% to 25%. The sequencing sample was made of blood. These receptors came from a woman in her fifties or sixties in good health. The CDR3 runs from the conserved cysteine through the conserved F or W. A D gene is named only where the DNA matches it firmly. Expanded clones are given a class, and other clones once, few, many or no size at all.

>-|TRBD2|TRBV20-1|TRBJ2-1
CSARDPSGSITLDEQFF
TGCAGTGCTAGGGATCCTAGCGGGAGTATAACCTTGGATGAGCAGTTCTTC
>-|TRBD2|TRBV5-1|TRBJ2-7
CASSFWLSQETSGKYEQYF
TGCGCCAGCAGCTTTTGGTTATCGCAAGAAACTAGCGGGAAGTACGAGCAGTACTTC
>-|TRBD1|TRBV27|TRBJ2-7
CASSLRTGHSSYEQYF
TGTGCCAGCAGTTTACGGACAGGGCATAGCTCCTACGAGCAGTACTTC
>-|TRBD1|TRBV5-1|TRBJ1-1
CASSSRDRGGSTEAFF
TGCGCCAGCAGCTCTCGGGACAGGGGTGGTTCCACTGAAGCTTTCTTT
>few|-|TRBV20-1|TRBJ1-2
CRATGSTYGYTF
TGCAGAGCGACGGGGTCGACTTATGGCTACACCTTC
>-|-|TRBV4-1|TRBJ2-7
CASSQSRDGGSYEQYF
TGCGCCAGCAGCCAGAGCCGGGACGGAGGTTCCTACGAGCAGTACTTC
>few|-|TRBV7-9|TRBJ2-3
CATETRGADTQYF
TGTGCCACCGAGACGCGAGGGGCAGATACGCAGTATTTT
>few|-|TRBV20-1|TRBJ2-1
CSAAGISSYNEQFF
TGCAGTGCTGCGGGAATTAGCTCCTACAATGAGCAGTTCTTC
>-|TRBD1|TRBV7-9|TRBJ2-5
CASSPGTGWQETQYF
TGTGCCAGCAGCCCCGGGACAGGGTGGCAAGAGACCCAGTACTTC
>-|-|TRBV7-2|TRBJ1-2
CASSFLGRDGYTF
TGTGCCAGCAGCTTTCTAGGACGGGATGGCTACACCTTC
>-|-|TRBV7-6|TRBJ1-5
CASSLAVPASNQPQHF
TGTGCCAGCAGCTTAGCGGTCCCAGCTAGCAATCAGCCCCAGCATTTT
>once|TRBD2|TRBV28|TRBJ2-5
CASSPAGLAGATQQYF
TGTGCCAGCAGTCCCGCGGGGCTAGCGGGAGCCACACAGCAGTACTTC
>-|TRBD2|TRBV6-2/TRBV6-3|TRBJ2-7
CASSHPGLAASYEQYF
TGTGCCAGCAGTCATCCCGGACTAGCGGCCTCCTACGAGCAGTACTTC
>few|-|TRBV27|TRBJ2-3
CASSFEYTDTQYF
TGTGCCAGCAGTTTCGAGTACACGGATACGCAGTATTTT
>few|-|TRBV4-3|TRBJ2-3
CASSQDFAFGGAASTDTQYF
TGCGCCAGCAGCCAAGATTTCGCCTTCGGAGGGGCCGCTAGCACAGATACGCAGTATTTT
>-|-|TRBV12-5|TRBJ2-1
CASGLFTNEQFF
TGTGCTAGTGGTTTGTTCACGAATGAGCAGTTCTTC
>-|TRBD2|TRBV6-2/TRBV6-3|TRBJ2-3
CASSPPLRERTDTQYF
TGTGCCAGCAGTCCCCCCCTGCGGGAGCGGACAGATACGCAGTATTTT
>few|-|TRBV6-6|TRBJ2-3
CASSLPGLASTDTQYF
TGTGCCAGCAGTTTGCCGGGACTCGCTAGCACAGATACGCAGTATTTT
>once|-|TRBV7-2|TRBJ1-1
CASSFGTKNTEAFF
TGTGCCAGCAGCTTCGGGACTAAGAACACTGAAGCTTTCTTT
>-|TRBD2|TRBV5-1|TRBJ2-5
CASSSGSFQETQYF
TGCGCCAGCAGTAGCGGGAGTTTCCAAGAGACCCAGTACTTC
>few|-|TRBV6-5|TRBJ1-4
CASRYRAAGEKLFF
TGTGCCAGCAGATACAGGGCCGCAGGTGAAAAACTGTTTTTT
>-|-|TRBV11-2|TRBJ1-5
CASSYSTPNQPQHF
TGTGCCAGCAGCTACAGCACTCCCAATCAGCCCCAGCATTTT
>-|TRBD1|TRBV6-2/TRBV6-3|TRBJ2-2
CATFPPGDRGNTGELFF
TGTGCCACCTTCCCCCCGGGGGACAGGGGGAACACCGGGGAGCTGTTTTTT
>few|TRBD2|TRBV5-1|TRBJ2-5
CASSSGGKQYF
TGCGCCAGCAGTTCGGGGGGTAAGCAGTACTTC
>-|TRBD1|TRBV20-1|TRBJ1-6
CSAPPGQGGSPLHF
TGCAGTGCTCCCCCAGGACAGGGAGGTTCACCCCTCCACTTT
>-|-|TRBV7-2|TRBJ2-7
CASSSHGWLGEQYF
TGTGCCAGCAGCTCCCATGGGTGGCTCGGCGAGCAGTACTTC
>few|TRBD2|TRBV20-1|TRBJ2-1
CSARDNSGGMGEQFF
TGCAGTGCTAGAGATAACAGCGGGGGGATGGGTGAGCAGTTCTTC
>-|TRBD2|TRBV10-3|TRBJ2-7
CAISETSGRLLYEQYF
TGTGCCATCAGTGAAACTAGCGGGAGGTTACTTTACGAGCAGTACTTC
>few|TRBD2|TRBV29-1|TRBJ2-7
CSVARASGTYEQYF
TGCAGCGTCGCCAGGGCTAGCGGGACCTACGAGCAGTACTTC
>-|-|TRBV12-3/TRBV12-4|TRBJ1-2
CASSPGDGYTF
TGTGCCAGCAGCCCAGGGGATGGCTACACCTTC